This T cell receptor (beta chain) was captured by sequencing in a study of CXCR3-negative and CXCR3-positive naive CD8 T cells (dated by TCRdb to between 2018 and 2021). Study-level background: In total, 130 million to 150 million TRB reads were obtained, corresponding to roughly 1.5 +/- 0.3 million reads per library. The diversity and physicochemical repertoire analyses included under 12 donors pooled from two independent experiments. For the TRBV-TRBJ cluster analysis, the naive subsets came from about five donors, while the memory cells came from 3 donors.

This sample was sequenced with a NextSeq 550. The Human TCR Profiling Kit (MiLaboratory) was used to make UMI-labeled 5' RACE TRB cDNA libraries. cDNA synthesis used the entire amount of extracted RNA, and PCR amplification then used the entire amount of cDNA produced. Libraries were prepared in parallel using an identical number of PCR cycles. The authors' pipeline ran thus. MIGEC and MiXCR extracted about 50,000 +/- 10,000 unique UMI-labeled TRB cDNA molecules per library, requiring at least two reads per UMI. On average, each library contained approximately 40,000 +/- 10,000 functional in-frame TRB CDR3 nucleotide clonotypes without stop codons. After downsampling to 5000 UMI-labeled TRB molecules per sample, diversity metrics, including normalized Shannon-Wiener and Chao1, were computed in VDJtools. VDJtools was used to calculate clonotype-size-weighted physicochemical properties of the central five CDR3 residues, namely interaction energy, strength, volume and Kidera factor 4. Following TCRdb reprocessing, every CDR3 protein sequence forms one entry, and DNA is not provided. TCRdb, rather than the study authors, made the V and J calls. The sample table includes around 57,000 distinct CDR3 sequences. Around 24% of the sample goes to the ten largest clones.

Regarding this clonotype: Which antigen it targets is not known.

The CDR3 numbers 13 residues from cysteine through phenylalanine. Only the protein sequence is given. Based on the germline V gene, the CDR1 and CDR2 sequences are SQVTM and ANQGSEA. Overall results and qualifications from the work: Similar TRBV-TRBJ usage was shown by naive CXCR3-negative and CXCR3-positive cells from the same donor, whereas distinct patterns were shown by memory cells. Because surface CD5, which is linked to self-reactivity in mice, was comparable between the naive subsets, TCR interaction strength was also inferred from the physicochemical properties of TRB CDR3s. Repertoire diversity was comparably high in both naive subsets but much lower in memory CD8+ T cells. Freshly isolated PBMCs were used for most assays because CXCR3 expression went down partially after cryopreservation.

Each CD8+ T cell subset was flow-sorted in triplicate, and 300,000 to 350,000 cells per subset were placed directly into RLT lysis buffer. Using standard density gradient centrifugation, peripheral blood mononuclear cells were isolated from buffy coats. Total RNA was extracted from sorted cells using an RNeasy Mini Kit. This TCR derives from a human donor in good health. Some clones in this sample may be carry-over from other donors' samples. Sequencing was carried out using memory CD8+ T cells from blood. The label giving this sample's cell subset or site can be read as: conventional CD8+ memory T cells (TMEM), sorted as controls. Recombination connected TRBV29-1 to TRBJ2-2; TCRdb lists TRBD1, though no DNA is available to test this call. Here the CDR3 is given as CSVGRVGTGELFF.